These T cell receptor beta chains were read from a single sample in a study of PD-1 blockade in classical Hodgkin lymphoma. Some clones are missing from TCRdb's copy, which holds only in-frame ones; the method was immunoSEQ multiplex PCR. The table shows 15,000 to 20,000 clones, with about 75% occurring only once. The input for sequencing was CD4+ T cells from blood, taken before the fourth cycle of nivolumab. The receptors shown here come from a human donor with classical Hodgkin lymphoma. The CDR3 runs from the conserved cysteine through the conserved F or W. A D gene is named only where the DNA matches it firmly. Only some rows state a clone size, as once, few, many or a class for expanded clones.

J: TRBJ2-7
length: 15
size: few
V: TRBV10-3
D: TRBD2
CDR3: CASSGLAGGVYEQYF
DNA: TGTGCCAGTTCGGGACTAGCGGGAGGGGTCTACGAGCAGTACTTC

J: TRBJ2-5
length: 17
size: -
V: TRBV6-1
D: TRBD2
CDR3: CASSEVFSRGVQETQYF
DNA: TGTGCCAGCAGTGAAGTCTTCTCGCGGGGGGTACAAGAGACCCAGTACTTC

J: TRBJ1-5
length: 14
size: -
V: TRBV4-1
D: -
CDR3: CASSQTTRNQPQHF
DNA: TGCGCCAGCAGCCAAACTACAAGAAATCAGCCCCAGCATTTT

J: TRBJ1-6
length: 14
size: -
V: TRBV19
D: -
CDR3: CASRENLGYSPLHF
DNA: TGTGCCAGCAGAGAGAATCTCGGTTATTCACCCCTCCACTTT

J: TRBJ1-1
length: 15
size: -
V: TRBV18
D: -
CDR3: CASSPVTGLNTEAFF
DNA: TGTGCCAGCTCACCAGTTACAGGGTTGAACACTGAAGCTTTCTTT

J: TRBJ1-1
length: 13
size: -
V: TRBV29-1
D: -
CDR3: CSGARGEWTEAFF
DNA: TGCAGCGGGGCTAGGGGAGAATGGACTGAAGCTTTCTTT

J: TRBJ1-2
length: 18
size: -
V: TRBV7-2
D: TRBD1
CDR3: CASSLDSGRPGQGHGYTF
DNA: TGTGCCAGCAGCTTAGATTCAGGACGCCCGGGACAGGGACATGGCTACACCTTC

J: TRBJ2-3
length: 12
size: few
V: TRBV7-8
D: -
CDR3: CASTFIVDTQYF
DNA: TGTGCCAGCACCTTCATTGTAGATACGCAGTATTTT

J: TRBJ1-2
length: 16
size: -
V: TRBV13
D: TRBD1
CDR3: CASSLSHGTAGSGYTF
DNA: TGTGCCAGCAGCTTATCCCATGGGACAGCCGGGAGTGGCTACACCTTC

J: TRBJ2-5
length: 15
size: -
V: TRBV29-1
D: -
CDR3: CSVEVLETRGETQYF
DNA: TGCAGCGTTGAAGTGTTGGAGACTAGAGGGGAGACCCAGTACTTC

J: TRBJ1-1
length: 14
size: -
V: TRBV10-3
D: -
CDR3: CAIRHRGAVTEAFF
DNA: TGTGCCATCAGGCACAGAGGGGCCGTAACTGAAGCTTTCTTT

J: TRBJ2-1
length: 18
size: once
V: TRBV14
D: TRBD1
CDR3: CASSRWGAGTGPNNEQFF
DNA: TGTGCCAGCAGCCGATGGGGCGCCGGGACAGGGCCTAACAATGAGCAGTTCTTC

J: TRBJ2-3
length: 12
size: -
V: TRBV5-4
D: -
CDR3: CASSSDRNTQYF
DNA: TGTGCCAGCAGCTCGGACCGGAATACGCAGTATTTT

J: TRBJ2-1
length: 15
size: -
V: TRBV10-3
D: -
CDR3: CAISVTESSYNEQFF
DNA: TGTGCCATCAGTGTTACCGAAAGCTCCTACAATGAGCAGTTCTTC

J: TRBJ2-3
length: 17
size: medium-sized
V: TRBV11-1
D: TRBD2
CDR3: CASSLGGTSGSLDTQYF
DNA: TGTGCCAGCAGCTTAGGGGGGACTAGCGGGAGTTTGGATACGCAGTATTTT

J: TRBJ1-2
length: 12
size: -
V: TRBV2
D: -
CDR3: CASSEQGLGYTF
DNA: TGTGCCAGCAGTGAACAGGGATTAGGCTACACCTTC

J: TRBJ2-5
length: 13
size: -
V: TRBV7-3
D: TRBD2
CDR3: CASSPGGGETQYF
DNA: TGTGCCAGCAGCCCCGGGGGGGGTGAGACCCAGTACTTC

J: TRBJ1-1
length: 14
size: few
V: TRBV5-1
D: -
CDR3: CASSQSGPNTEAFF
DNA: TGCGCCAGCAGCCAATCGGGGCCGAACACTGAAGCTTTCTTT

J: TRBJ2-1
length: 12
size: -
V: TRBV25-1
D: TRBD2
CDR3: CASRGGYNEQFF
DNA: TGTGCCAGCAGGGGGGGGTACAATGAGCAGTTCTTC

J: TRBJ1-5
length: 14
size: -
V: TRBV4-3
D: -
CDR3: CASSQDMGNQPQHF
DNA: TGCGCCAGCAGCCAAGATATGGGAAATCAGCCCCAGCATTTT

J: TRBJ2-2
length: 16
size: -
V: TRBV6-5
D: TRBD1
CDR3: CASSSLRDRGVGELFF
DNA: TGTGCCAGCAGTTCCCTCCGGGACAGGGGAGTCGGGGAGCTGTTTTTT

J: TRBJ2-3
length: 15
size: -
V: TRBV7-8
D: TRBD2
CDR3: CASSFGLAGEYTQYF
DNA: TGTGCCAGCAGCTTTGGGCTAGCGGGAGAGTATACGCAGTATTTT

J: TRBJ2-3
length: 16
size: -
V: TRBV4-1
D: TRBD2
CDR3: CASSQPTSGSADTQYF
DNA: TGCGCCAGCAGCCAACCGACTAGCGGGAGTGCAGATACGCAGTATTTT

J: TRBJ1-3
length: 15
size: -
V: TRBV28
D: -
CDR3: CATETAAGNGNTIYF
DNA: TGTGCCACTGAGACAGCCGCGGGGAATGGAAACACCATATATTTT

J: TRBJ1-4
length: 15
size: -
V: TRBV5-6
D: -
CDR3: CASSLRRPFNEKLFF
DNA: TGTGCCAGCAGCTTAAGACGGCCTTTTAATGAAAAACTGTTTTTT

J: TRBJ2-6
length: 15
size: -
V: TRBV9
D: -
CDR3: CASSVGSSGANVLTF
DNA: TGTGCCAGCAGCGTGGGCAGCTCTGGGGCCAACGTCCTGACTTTC

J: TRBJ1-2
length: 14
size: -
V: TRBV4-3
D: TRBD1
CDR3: CASSPRQGGSGYTF
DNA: TGCGCCAGCAGCCCCCGACAGGGAGGTTCTGGCTACACCTTC

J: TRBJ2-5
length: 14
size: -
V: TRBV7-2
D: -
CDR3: CASTRDGNQETQYF
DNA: TGTGCCAGCACCAGGGATGGAAACCAAGAGACCCAGTACTTC

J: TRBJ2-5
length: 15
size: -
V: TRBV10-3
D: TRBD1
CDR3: CAISEGTGLSETQYF
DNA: TGTGCCATCAGTGAGGGGACAGGGCTGTCAGAGACCCAGTACTTC

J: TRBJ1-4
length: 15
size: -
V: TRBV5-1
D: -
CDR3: CASSPGGGPGEKLFF
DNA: TGCGCCAGCAGCCCCGGGGGAGGGCCCGGGGAAAAACTGTTTTTT

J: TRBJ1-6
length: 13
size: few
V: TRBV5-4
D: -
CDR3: CASSLARNSPLHF
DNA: TGTGCCAGCAGCTTGGCCCGTAATTCACCCCTCCACTTT

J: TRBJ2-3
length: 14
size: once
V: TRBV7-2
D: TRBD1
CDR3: CASGRDRVTDTQYF
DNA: TGTGCCAGCGGAAGGGACAGGGTGACAGATACGCAGTATTTT

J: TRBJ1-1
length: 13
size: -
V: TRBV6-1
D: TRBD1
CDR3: CASSRGLETEAFF
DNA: TGTGCCAGCAGCAGGGGGCTTGAAACTGAAGCTTTCTTT

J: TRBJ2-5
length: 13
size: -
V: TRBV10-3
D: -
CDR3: CATSLGSRETQYF
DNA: TGTGCCACCTCTCTTGGTTCTCGGGAGACCCAGTACTTC

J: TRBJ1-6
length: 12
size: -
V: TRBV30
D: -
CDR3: CAWTIYNSPLHF
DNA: TGTGCCTGGACTATATATAATTCACCCCTCCACTTT

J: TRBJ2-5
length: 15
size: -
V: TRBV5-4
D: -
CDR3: CASSLVAGPQETQYF
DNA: TGTGCCAGCAGCTTGGTTGCAGGGCCCCAAGAGACCCAGTACTTC

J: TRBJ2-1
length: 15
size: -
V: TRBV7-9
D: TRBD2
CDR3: CASSLNSGGAEEQFF
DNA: TGTGCCAGCAGCTTGAATAGCGGGGGGGCTGAGGAGCAGTTCTTC

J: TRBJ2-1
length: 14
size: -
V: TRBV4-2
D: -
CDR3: CASSQDYRDNEQFF
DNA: TGTGCCAGCAGCCAAGATTATCGGGACAATGAGCAGTTCTTC

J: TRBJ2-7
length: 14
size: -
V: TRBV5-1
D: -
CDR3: CASSLNGASYEQYF
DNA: TGCGCCAGCAGCTTAAACGGAGCATCCTACGAGCAGTACTTC

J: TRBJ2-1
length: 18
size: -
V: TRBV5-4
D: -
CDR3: CASSKGLGGSTSYNEQFF
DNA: TGTGCCAGCAGCAAAGGGCTGGGGGGCTCCACTTCCTACAATGAGCAGTTCTTC

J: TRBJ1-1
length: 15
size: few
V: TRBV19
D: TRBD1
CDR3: CASSMRTGKNTEAFF
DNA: TGTGCCAGTAGTATGAGGACAGGCAAGAACACTGAAGCTTTCTTT

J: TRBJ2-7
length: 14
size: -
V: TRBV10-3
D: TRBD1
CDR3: CAISEQGQGIEQYF
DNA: TGTGCCATCAGTGAGCAAGGACAGGGTATCGAGCAGTACTTC

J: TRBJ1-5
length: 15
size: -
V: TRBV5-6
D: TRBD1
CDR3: CASSLGQGLNQPQHF
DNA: TGTGCCAGCAGCTTGGGACAGGGGTTAAATCAGCCCCAGCATTTT

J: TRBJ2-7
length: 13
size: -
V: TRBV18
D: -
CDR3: CASSIWTVGEQYF
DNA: TGTGCCAGCTCTATATGGACCGTGGGGGAGCAGTACTTC

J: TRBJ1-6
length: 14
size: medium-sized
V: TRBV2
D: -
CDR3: CASSAVLRTSPLHF
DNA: TGTGCCAGCAGTGCCGTTCTCCGGACTTCACCCCTCCACTTT

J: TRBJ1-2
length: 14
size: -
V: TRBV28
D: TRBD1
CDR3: CASTLGGGIYGYTF
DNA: TGTGCCAGCACCCTGGGAGGGGGCATCTATGGCTACACCTTC

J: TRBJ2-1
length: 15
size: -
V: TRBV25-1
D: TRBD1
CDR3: CASRERDREYNEQFF
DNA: TGTGCCAGCAGGGAAAGGGACAGGGAGTACAATGAGCAGTTCTTC

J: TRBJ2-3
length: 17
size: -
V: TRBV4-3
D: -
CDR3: CASSQEARRASTDTQYF
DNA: TGCGCCAGCAGCCAAGAGGCGCGAAGGGCTAGCACAGATACGCAGTATTTT

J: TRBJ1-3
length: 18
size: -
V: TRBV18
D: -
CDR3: CASSPLIGPHQAGNTIYF
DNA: TGTGCCAGCTCACCACTAATCGGGCCGCATCAGGCTGGAAACACCATATATTTT

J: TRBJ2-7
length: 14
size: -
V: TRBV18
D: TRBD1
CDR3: CASSSGQGTYEQYF
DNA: TGTGCCAGCTCATCGGGACAGGGCACCTACGAGCAGTACTTC

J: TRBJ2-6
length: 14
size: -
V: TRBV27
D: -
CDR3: CASSQSSGANVLTF
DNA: TGTGCCAGCAGTCAAAGCTCTGGGGCCAACGTCCTGACTTTC